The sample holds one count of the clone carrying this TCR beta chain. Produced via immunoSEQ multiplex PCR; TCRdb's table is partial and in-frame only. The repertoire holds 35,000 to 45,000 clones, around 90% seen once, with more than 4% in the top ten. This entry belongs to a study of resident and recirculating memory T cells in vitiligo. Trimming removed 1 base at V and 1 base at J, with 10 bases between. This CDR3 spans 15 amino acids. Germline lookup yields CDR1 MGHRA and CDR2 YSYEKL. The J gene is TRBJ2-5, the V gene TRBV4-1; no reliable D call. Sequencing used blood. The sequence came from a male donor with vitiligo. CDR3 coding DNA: TGCGCCAGCAGCCAAGGACGAGACATCCAAGAGACCCAGTACTTC. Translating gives CASSQGRDIQETQYF.